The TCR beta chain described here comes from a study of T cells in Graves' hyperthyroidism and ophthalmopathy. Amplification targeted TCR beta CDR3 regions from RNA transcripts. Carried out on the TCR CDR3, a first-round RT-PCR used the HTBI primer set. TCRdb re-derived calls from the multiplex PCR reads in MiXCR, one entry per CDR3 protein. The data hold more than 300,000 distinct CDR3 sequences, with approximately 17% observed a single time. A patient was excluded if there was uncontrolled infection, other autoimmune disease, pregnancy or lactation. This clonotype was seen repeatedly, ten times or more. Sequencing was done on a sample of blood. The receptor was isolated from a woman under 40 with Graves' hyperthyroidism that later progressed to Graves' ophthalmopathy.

CDR3 sequence reads: CASSRRTGEGDSPLHF. The CDR3 bases are TGTGCCAGCAGTAGAAGGACAGGGGAGGGTGACTCACCCCTCCACTTT. This chain uses TRBV28 with TRBJ1-6; 9 bases are shared with TRBD1. Looked up from germline, CDR1 is MDHEN and CDR2 is SYDVKM. This CDR3 has 16 residues. The ends lost 5 bases at V and 10 bases at J; junction bases unmatched: 12.